This T cell receptor (beta chain) was obtained from a study of T cell repertoires in cytomegalovirus infection. Study results and limitations: CMV-specific TCR beta clonotypes restricted by HLA-C were the ones dominating the ex vivo response.

The CDR3 is 12 residues long. The germline CDR1 and CDR2 sequences are LNHNV and YYDKDF (reference sequence). V shed 6 bases and J shed 7 bases, with 10 bases lying between them. In TCRdb, the reads were re-called with MiXCR into one record per CDR3 protein. The sample has some 920,000 distinct CDR3 sequences, 25% to 40% seen once. The sample holds a few counts of this clonotype. The antigen remains undetermined. The TCR comes from a human donor in good health (CMV status not recorded). Some clones in this sample may be carry-over from other donors' samples. The sample was cultured CD8+ T cells from PBMCs, taken from culture after CMV antigen stimulation. V usage is TRBV15 and J usage is TRBJ1-5, with no clear D. The CDR3: CATRGPGQPQHF. The CDR3, as DNA: TGTGCCACCAGGGGCCCGGGGCAGCCCCAGCATTTT. Full variable domain (missing parts from reference TRBV15 and TRBJ1-5): DAMVIQNPRYQVTQFGKPVTLSCSQTLNHNVMYWYQQKSSQAPKLLFHYYDKDFNNEADTPDNFQSRRPNTSFCFLDIRSPGLGDTAMYLCATRGPGQPQHFGDGTRLSIL.